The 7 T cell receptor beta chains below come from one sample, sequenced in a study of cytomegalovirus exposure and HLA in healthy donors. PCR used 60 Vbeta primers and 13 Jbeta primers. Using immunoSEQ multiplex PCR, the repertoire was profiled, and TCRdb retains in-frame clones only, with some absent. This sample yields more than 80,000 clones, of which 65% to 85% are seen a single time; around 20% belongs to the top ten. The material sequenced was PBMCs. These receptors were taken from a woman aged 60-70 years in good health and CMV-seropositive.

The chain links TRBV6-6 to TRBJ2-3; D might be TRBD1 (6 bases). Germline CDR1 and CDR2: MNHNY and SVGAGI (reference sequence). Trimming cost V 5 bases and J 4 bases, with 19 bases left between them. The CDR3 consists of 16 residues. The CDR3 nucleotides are TGTGCCAGCAGTCACCTCAGGGGCGTTACGGCAGATACGCAGTATTTT. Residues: CASSHLRGVTADTQYF.

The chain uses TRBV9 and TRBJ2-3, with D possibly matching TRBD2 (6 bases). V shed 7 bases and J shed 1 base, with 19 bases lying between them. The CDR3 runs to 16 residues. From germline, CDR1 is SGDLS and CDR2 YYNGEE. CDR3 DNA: TGTGCCAGCGGAGGGTTGATCGGGACCCGCACAGATACGCAGTATTTT. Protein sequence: CASGGLIGTRTDTQYF.

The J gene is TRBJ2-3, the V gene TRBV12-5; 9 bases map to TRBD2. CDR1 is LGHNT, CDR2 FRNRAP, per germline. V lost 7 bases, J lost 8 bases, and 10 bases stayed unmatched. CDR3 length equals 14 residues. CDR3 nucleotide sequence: TGTGCTAGTGCTCCGAGCGGGAGGATGGGTACGCAGTATTTT. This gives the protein CASAPSGRMGTQYF.

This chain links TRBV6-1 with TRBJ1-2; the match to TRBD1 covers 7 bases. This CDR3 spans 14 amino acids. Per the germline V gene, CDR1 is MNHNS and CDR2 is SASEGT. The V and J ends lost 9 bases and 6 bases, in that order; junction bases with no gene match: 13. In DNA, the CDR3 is TGTGCCAGTAACCCGGGACAGAGGCCCGATGGCTACACCTTC. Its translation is CASNPGQRPDGYTF.

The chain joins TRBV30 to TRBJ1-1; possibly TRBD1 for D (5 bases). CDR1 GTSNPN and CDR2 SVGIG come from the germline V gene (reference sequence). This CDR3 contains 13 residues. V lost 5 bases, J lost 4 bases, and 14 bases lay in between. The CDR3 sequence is CAWGRGGGTEAFF. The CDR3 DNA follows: TGTGCCTGGGGGAGGGGTGGAGGCACTGAAGCTTTCTTT.

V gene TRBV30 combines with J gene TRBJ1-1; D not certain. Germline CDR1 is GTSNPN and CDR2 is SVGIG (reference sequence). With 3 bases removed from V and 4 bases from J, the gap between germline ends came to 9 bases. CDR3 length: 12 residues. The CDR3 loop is CAWRFGPTEAFF. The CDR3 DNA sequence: TGTGCCTGGAGATTCGGTCCCACTGAAGCTTTCTTT.

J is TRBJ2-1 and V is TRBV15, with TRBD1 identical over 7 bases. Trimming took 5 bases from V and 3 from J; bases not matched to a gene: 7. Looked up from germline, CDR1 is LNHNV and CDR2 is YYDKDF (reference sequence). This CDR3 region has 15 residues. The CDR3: CATSVRDSGYNEQFF. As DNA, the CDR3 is TGTGCCACCAGCGTCCGGGACAGCGGCTACAATGAGCAGTTCTTC.